This T cell receptor (beta chain) originates from a study of T cell repertoires in cytomegalovirus infection. Study-level background: Evidence of both CMV infection and a matching HLA type came from public TCR beta signatures.

Study-wide results and caveats: There were HLA-C-restricted CMV-specific TCR beta clonotypes dominating the ex vivo response.

In this sample, this clonotype turned up many times. What it recognizes is unknown. CDR1 MDHEN and CDR2 SYDVKM come from the germline V gene. CDR3 length: 13 residues. Trimming stripped 2 bases from V and 8 bases from J, with 12 bases between. Via MiXCR, TCRdb re-called the reads, giving one row per CDR3 protein. The sample shows approximately 140,000 distinct CDR3 sequences, roughly 6% of them seen only once. The sample taken for sequencing was PBMCs. V gene TRBV28 combines with J gene TRBJ1-1; D not certain. This receptor was obtained from a human donor in good health (CMV status not recorded). Some clones in this sample may be carry-over from other donors' samples. Here the CDR3 reads CASSLPRRHEAFF. The CDR3 bases are TGTGCCAGCAGTTTACCCCGACGGCACGAAGCTTTCTTT.